This T cell receptor beta chain was observed in a study of blood T cell repertoires in COVID-19. Looking at the study overall: There were acute and convalescent COVID-19 samples, and they came from the United States, Italy and Spain.

In its sample, this clone was seen a few times. Per the study methods: Amplifying reference gene primers gave estimates of nucleated cell counts. Clones were sequenced by immunoSEQ multiplex PCR, and TCRdb holds only the in-frame ones, with some missing. Clone size and the V and J calls come from that table; the DNA yielded D and trimming. The sample carries 75,000 to 100,000 clones, approximately 81% recorded once. Trimming pared 0 bases from V and 0 bases from J, leaving 8 bases between. Per germline, CDR1 WNHNN and CDR2 SYGVQD (reference sequence). This CDR3 spans 16 amino acids. This receptor was identified in a man aged 55 to 70 with acute or convalescent COVID-19. V usage is TRBV10-1 and J usage is TRBJ2-2; D might be TRBD1 (6 bases). Material for sequencing was peripheral blood. CDR3 bases: TGCGCCAGCAGTGAGTCGTGGGGGCCGAACACCGGGGAGCTGTTTTTT. It yields the protein CASSESWGPNTGELFF.